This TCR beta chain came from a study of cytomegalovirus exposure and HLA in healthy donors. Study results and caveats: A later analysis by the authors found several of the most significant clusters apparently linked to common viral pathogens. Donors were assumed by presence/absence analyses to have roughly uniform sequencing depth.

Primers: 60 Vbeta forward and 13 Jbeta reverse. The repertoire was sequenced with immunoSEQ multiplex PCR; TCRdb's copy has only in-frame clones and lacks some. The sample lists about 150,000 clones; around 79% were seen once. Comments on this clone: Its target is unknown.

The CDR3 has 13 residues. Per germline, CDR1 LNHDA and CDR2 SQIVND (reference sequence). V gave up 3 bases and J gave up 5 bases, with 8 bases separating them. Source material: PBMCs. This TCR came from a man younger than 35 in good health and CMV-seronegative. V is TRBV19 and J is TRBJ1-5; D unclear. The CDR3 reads CASSIIRDQPQHF. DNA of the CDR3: TGTGCCAGTAGTATCATACGGGATCAGCCCCAGCATTTT.